Listed here are 5 T cell receptor beta chains from one sample, sequenced in a study of beta chain features in type 1 diabetes. Study-wide results and limits: People with Type 1 diabetes carried modestly yet significantly shorter TCRB CDR3s in all four CD4+ subsets.

The antigens of these receptors remain unknown. The isolated RNA, all of it, was reverse transcribed, so expressed TCRB transcripts were what got sequenced. Here immunoSEQ multiplex PCR was the method, and the copy in TCRdb shows in-frame clones only, minus some. The sample has 20,000 to 30,000 clones; about 69% are singletons. Source material: Tregs from blood. Source of these receptors: a man aged 18 to 30 with type 1 diabetes.

The chain combines TRBV5-6 with TRBJ1-3, with D uncertain. The CDR3 runs 14 residues. From germline, CDR1 is SGHDT and CDR2 YYEEEE. V gave up 1 base and J gave up 4 bases, with 9 bases separating them. CDR3 in amino acids: CASSLRGWGNTIYF. The CDR3 DNA is TGTGCCAGCAGCTTGAGAGGGTGGGGAAACACCATATATTTT.

The chain joins TRBV21-1 to TRBJ2-3; no DNA check was done on the table's D call, TRBD2. TRBV21-1 is a listed pseudogene. This CDR3 has 19 residues. The CDR3 here is CASSKDYGVWDNSTDTQYF. The CDR3 nucleotides read TGTGCCAGCAGCAAGGATTACGGGGTTTGGGATAATAGCACAGATACGCAGTATTTT.

This clone has only a few counts. The rearrangement uses TRBV7-2 and TRBJ2-1; unclear D gene. V lost 1 base and J 5 bases, leaving 12 bases between the germline ends. This CDR3 contains 15 residues. Germline V gene data show CDR1 as SGHTA and CDR2 as FQGNSA. The CDR3 spells CASSLGPIPNNEQFF. CDR3 in DNA: TGTGCCAGCAGCTTAGGTCCCATCCCCAACAATGAGCAGTTCTTC.

The V call is TRBV21-1, the J call TRBJ2-3; TRBD2, the D gene given by the table, was not confirmed from the DNA. TRBV21-1 is assigned pseudogene status. The CDR3 runs 18 residues. In DNA form, the CDR3 reads TGTGCCAGCAGCAAACCTACCCTAGCGGTAAACTACACAGATACGCAGTATTTT. Translated, it gives CASSKPTLAVNYTDTQYF.

The chain couples TRBV6-5 to TRBJ2-3; possibly TRBD1 for D (6 bases). Trimming pared 3 bases from V and 1 base from J, leaving 8 bases between. CDR1 and CDR2 from the germline V gene are MNHEY and SVGAGI. The CDR3 is 14 residues long. Written as DNA, the CDR3 is TGTGCCAGCAGTTATCGGACAGGCACAGATACGCAGTATTTT. As protein: CASSYRTGTDTQYF.